This T cell receptor beta chain comes out of a study of T cell responses to AZD1222 COVID-19 vaccine (dated by TCRdb to the early 2020s). Some background on the complete study: AZD1222 recipients with second doses at about 4 weeks or about 12 weeks were pooled, because spike-specific TCR depth and breadth did not differ between schedules. A total of just over 230 trial participants underwent TCR sequencing, of whom some 200 had received two doses of AZD1222 and 26 had received two doses of the MenACWY control vaccine. Trial participants were enrolled into age subgroups of 18-55, 56-69 and 70-plus years, which contained about 150, 28 and 57 TCR-sequenced participants, respectively. The research as a whole found: Because no day 14 peak-response samples were available, repertoires were characterized only after the peak T cell response. Only five to seven AZD1222 recipients were SARS-CoV-2 seropositive at baseline, limiting conclusions about previously exposed vaccinees. Participants were mostly white British and included more females than males, and it was suggested by the authors that clonal diversity may have been underestimated. The 56-69-year group was small, and its depth increase did not reach significance, likely because of low power. Epitopes outside the regions mutated in the B.1.351 and B.1.1.7 variants were reportedly recognized by nearly half of the unique spike-specific TCRs. The whole spike protein was spanned by vaccine-associated CD4 TCRs, and dominant responses were seen in regions 160-218 and 743-854. After two AZD1222 doses, spike-specific TCR breadth and depth were significantly higher than at day 0 and than in MenACWY recipients.

Comment on this clone: This clone's antigen is unknown. Base-call qualities are not available, and no considerably larger clone is one nucleotide away.

Explained via the paper, the time point label denotes: baseline before first vaccination. Samples from vaccinated people were obtained from the UK trials COV001 and COV002, which included a single-blind randomized controlled phase 2/3 trial of AZD1222 (ChAdOx1 nCoV-19) in healthy adults. For TCRbeta chain sequencing, PBMC samples were collected from trial participants at day 0 and at day 28 after the second dose. The CDR3 regions of human TCRbeta chains were analyzed by immunosequencing. The published analysis was carried out like this. TCRs in the repertoires were matched against a reference library of SARS-CoV-2-specific TCRs that had been generated with the MIRA antigen-specificity platform. Breadth was defined as the fraction of unique TCRs that were SARS-CoV-2-associated. Depth was defined as the fraction of total T cells that were SARS-CoV-2-associated. Using the MIRA data, every spike-specific TCR was mapped to the spike region that the TCR reacted to and assigned to either a CD4 or a CD8 class. Log10-transformed breadth and depth values were compared by one-way ANOVA with Sidak's multiple comparisons tests. TCRdb re-hosts the immuneACCESS table, in-frame sequences only. Its copies lack some clones; in the studies checked, an unresolved V gene accounts for under half of them, and the cause for the rest is not known. V and J calls and clone size are copied from that table; D and trimming were computed from the DNA. For this sample there are about 62,000 clones; around 90% appear just once. Just under 5% of the sample goes to the ten largest clones.

Material: peripheral blood, obtained on day 0 of AZD1222 vaccination. The sequence came from an adult in good health.

The CDR3 protein sequence reads: CASSLDFPFNEQYF. In nucleotides, the sequence is TGTGCCAGCAGCTTGGACTTTCCCTTCAACGAGCAGTACTTC. The rearrangement combines TRBV5-8 with TRBJ2-7, with the D segment identity uncertain. CDR1 is given as SGHTS and CDR2 as YDEGEE, both from the germline V gene. Spanning cysteine to phenylalanine, the CDR3 consists of 14 amino acids. Of all the DNA, just the CDR3 is kept, 42 bases in frame from base 1. The junction shows trimming of 0 bases on V and 5 bases on J, plus 12 bases between the germline ends.